Below are 7 T cell receptor beta chains sequenced from a single sample in a study of blood T cell repertoires in COVID-19. The method was immunoSEQ multiplex PCR; TCRdb's version includes in-frame clones alone and lacks a portion of them. Of tens of thousands of clones listed, more than 75% are singletons. Sequencing was performed on peripheral blood. Source of these receptors: a woman in her seventies with acute or convalescent COVID-19.

The chain is built from TRBV7-2 and TRBJ2-3; the match to TRBD1 covers 8 bases. Germline CDR1 is SGHTA and CDR2 is FQGNSA. The CDR3 covers 15 residues. V shed 4 bases and J 5 bases; nucleotides not matched to a gene: 8. Here the CDR3 DNA reads TGTGCCAGCAGCTACGACAGGGGCCCCCGAGATACGCAGTATTTT. Translated: CASSYDRGPRDTQYF.

V is TRBV29-1 and J is TRBJ2-3; D is ambiguous. V lost 4 bases, J lost 5 bases, and 7 bases lay in between. Per germline, CDR1 SQVTM and CDR2 ANQGSEA. The CDR3 is 11 residues long. CDR3 bases: TGCAGCGTTGGGGCCGGAGATACGCAGTATTTT. This encodes CSVGAGDTQYF.

The genes are TRBV3-1 (or the pseudogene TRBV3-2) and TRBJ2-6, with 10 nucleotides matching TRBD1. The CDR3 loop spans 20 amino acids. V gave up 1 base and J gave up 1 base; unmatched junction bases: 10. Per germline, CDR1 LGHDT and CDR2 YNNKEL (reference sequence). The CDR3 DNA reads TGTGCCAGCAGCCAAGTATTCTTTAGACAGGGGGCTTCTGGGGCCAACGTCCTGACTTTC. Amino acids: CASSQVFFRQGASGANVLTF.

The J gene is TRBJ1-3, the V gene TRBV5-1, with 7 bases lining up with TRBD1. Germline V gene sequence: CDR1 SGHRS, CDR2 YFSETQ. The CDR3 spans 16 residues. V lost 4 bases to trimming and J lost 7 bases; unmatched junction nucleotides: 14. The CDR3 DNA reads as TGCGCCAGCAGCCCGGAGGGGGCGACGATGATCAACACCATATATTTT. Its protein is CASSPEGATMINTIYF.

This chain links TRBV4-1 with TRBJ2-2; D not certain. The CDR3 runs 15 residues. Deletions cut 0 bases from V and 4 bases from J, with 9 bases between. CDR1 MGHRA and CDR2 YSYEKL come from the germline V gene. In DNA, the CDR3 is TGCGCCAGCAGCCAAGAGGCATCACCCACCGGGGAGCTGTTTTTT. Translation gives CASSQEASPTGELFF.

The rearrangement joins TRBV11-2 to TRBJ1-1; possible D gene TRBD1, 6 bases. CDR3 length: 11 amino acids. Trimming removed 7 bases from V and 8 bases from J, with 11 bases in between. Germline V gene sequence: CDR1 SGHAT, CDR2 FQNNGV. DNA of the CDR3: TGTGCCAGCACCCTAGGGGGAGAAGCTTTCTTT. Translated, it gives CASTLGGEAFF.

The CDR3 DNA reads as TGTGCCAGCAGCCCGGACTCTAACAATGAGCAGTTCTTC. As protein: CASSPDSNNEQFF. The rearrangement links TRBV7-7 to TRBJ2-1, with D maybe TRBD2 (5 bases). Deletions cut 5 bases from V and 5 bases from J, with 10 bases between. The CDR3 has 13 amino acids. The germline V gene has CDR1 SSHAT and CDR2 FNYEAQ (reference sequence).